These 15 T cell receptor beta chains were sequenced from one sample in a study of shared clonotypes between healthy human individuals. The naive CD8 fraction comprised CD45RO-negative cells positively selected for CCR7 and excluded terminally differentiated effector memory CD45RA+ cells. The repertoire was sequenced with immunoSEQ multiplex PCR; TCRdb's copy has only in-frame clones and lacks some. Here the sample spans more than 2 million clones, around 96% being singletons. The material sequenced was naive CD8+ T cells sorted from blood. All receptors derive from a man between 18 and 35 years old in good health.

This clone was counted once. The rearrangement uses TRBV6-5 and TRBJ2-5; no clear D gene. Germline-derived CDR1 and CDR2 are MNHEY and SVGAGI. Trimming removed 4 bases at V and 3 bases at J, with 6 bases between. The CDR3 runs to 12 residues. The chain's CDR3 is CASSSFEETQYF. The CDR3 DNA is TGTGCCAGCAGTTCCTTCGAAGAGACCCAGTACTTC.

The gene calls are TRBV14 and TRBJ1-1, with no clear D. Trimming took off 4 bases at V and 1 base at J, with 10 bases between the two ends. The CDR3 runs to 14 residues. Germline loops: CDR1 SGHDN, CDR2 FVKESK. CDR3 in amino acids: CASSPLTENTEAFF. The CDR3 DNA is TGTGCCAGCAGCCCTCTTACAGAGAACACTGAAGCTTTCTTT.

The table lists this clone with a count of one. The rearrangement uses TRBV19 and TRBJ2-1, with D unresolved. Trimming stripped 1 base from V and 8 bases from J, with 12 bases between. The CDR3 length is 14 residues. The germline gives CDR1 LNHDA, CDR2 SQIVND (reference sequence). The DNA for the CDR3 is TGTGCCAGTAGTATAGTGGGCTGGGCCGATGAGCAGTTCTTC. Protein product: CASSIVGWADEQFF.

The rearrangement links TRBV19 to TRBJ1-1; 9 positions agree with TRBD1. Unmatched junction bases numbered 6, after V lost 7 bases and J lost 6 bases. This CDR3 is 13 amino acids long. The germline V gene has CDR1 LNHDA and CDR2 SQIVND (reference sequence). The CDR3: CASTLTGGAEAFF. The CDR3 DNA reads TGTGCCAGTACCCTGACAGGGGGAGCTGAAGCTTTCTTT.

The J gene is TRBJ2-7, the V gene TRBV6-5, with TRBD1 matching 9 bases. This CDR3 has 15 amino acids. CDR1 and CDR2 (germline): MNHEY, SVGAGI. J lost 4 bases, V lost 5 bases, and 9 bases had no gene match. The CDR3 nucleotides are TGTGCCAGCAGTGGGCCGGGACAGGGAGCATACGAGCAGTACTTC. This translates into CASSGPGQGAYEQYF.

The chain recombines TRBV19 with TRBJ1-1; no definite D call. The CDR3 contains 16 residues. Between the trimmed V and J ends, which lost 5 bases and 4 bases, there was a span of 20 bases. Germline V gene data show CDR1 as LNHDA and CDR2 as SQIVND (reference sequence). The CDR3 spells CASSPSTQLRSTEAFF. The DNA of the CDR3 is TGTGCCAGTAGTCCGTCGACACAACTGAGGTCCACTGAAGCTTTCTTT.

The chain couples TRBV11-2 to TRBJ1-5; TRBD1 is a possible D gene (5 bases). The CDR3 is made up of 14 amino acids. Germline CDR1 reads SGHAT; CDR2 reads FQNNGV. The V end was cut by 4 bases, the J end by 4 bases, with 11 bases between. The CDR3 DNA is TGTGCCAGCAGCTGGGGGGGAACTAATCAGCCCCAGCATTTT. This translates into CASSWGGTNQPQHF.

The chain employs TRBV29-1 and TRBJ2-5; 7 bases map to TRBD2. CDR1 is SQVTM, CDR2 ANQGSEA, per germline. CDR3 size: 18 residues. V shed 0 bases, J shed 5 bases, and the junction held 18 bases outside the gene matches. This chain's CDR3 is CSVEDLRAGTSNGETQYF. CDR3 DNA: TGCAGCGTTGAAGATCTTCGAGCGGGGACCTCAAATGGGGAGACCCAGTACTTC.

The V gene is TRBV25-1, the J gene TRBJ2-3; no definite D call. The length of the CDR3 is 13 residues. Germline V lookup: CDR1 MGHDK, CDR2 SYGVNS. Trimming cost V 4 bases and J 3 bases, with 8 bases left between them. Here the CDR3 reads CASSVTLTDTQYF. The CDR3 DNA is TGTGCCAGCAGTGTTACACTAACAGATACGCAGTATTTT. The full variable domain, completed using reference TRBV25-1 and TRBJ2-3, is EADIYQTPRYLVIGTGKKITLECSQTMGHDKMYWYQQDPGMELHLIHYSYGVNSTEKGDLSSESTVSRIRTEHFPLTLESARPSHTSQYLCASSVTLTDTQYFGPGTRLTVL.

This clone was picked up one time. V and J are TRBV15 and TRBJ2-7, with D possibly being TRBD2 (6 bases). V lost 0 bases and J 0 bases, leaving 18 bases between the germline ends. The CDR3 has 18 amino acids. CDR1 is LNHNV, CDR2 YYDKDF, per germline (reference sequence). The CDR3 here is CATSRDLPSTEGSYEQYF. The CDR3 nucleotides are TGTGCCACCAGCAGAGATCTTCCATCCACGGAGGGCTCCTACGAGCAGTACTTC.

This clone was seen once. J is TRBJ2-7 and V is TRBV5-1; 14 bases are a match to TRBD2. The germline V gene has CDR1 SGHRS and CDR2 YFSETQ. CDR3 length: 15 amino acids. The V and J ends lost 4 bases and 5 bases, in that order; junction bases with no gene match: 5. CDR3 nucleotides: TGCGCCAGCAGCGGGGGACTAGCGGGAGCTAACGAGCAGTACTTC. It yields the protein CASSGGLAGANEQYF.

This clone was counted once. The J gene is TRBJ2-5, the V gene TRBV9; D not certain. V lost 0 bases to trimming and J lost 1 base, with 10 bases between them. The CDR3 is made up of 15 amino acids. Germline V gene sequence: CDR1 SGDLS, CDR2 YYNGEE. CDR3 in DNA: TGTGCCAGCAGCGTAGGCTGGCACTCCCAAGAGACCCAGTACTTC. It is translated as CASSVGWHSQETQYF.

The rearrangement joins TRBV7-9 to TRBJ1-6; 7 nucleotides match TRBD1. The trim removed 5 bases at V and 10 bases at J, leaving 11 bases unmatched. The length of the CDR3 is 15 residues. Germline V gene data show CDR1 as SEHNR and CDR2 as FQNEAQ (reference sequence). As DNA, the CDR3 is TGTGCCAGCAGCCCCGGGACAGATCAACGCTCACCCCTCCACTTT. It codes for CASSPGTDQRSPLHF.

This chain connects TRBV27 to TRBJ1-1, with D hard to call. The CDR3 is 14 amino acids. Trimming shortened V by 2 bases and J by 7 bases, and 14 bases separated the two germline ends. CDR1 MNHEY and CDR2 SMNVEV come from the germline V gene (reference sequence). This CDR3 reads CASSLGVSGNEAFF. The CDR3 DNA is TGTGCCAGCAGTTTAGGGGTTAGTGGGAATGAAGCTTTCTTT.

The rearrangement joins TRBV9 to TRBJ1-5; D remains unclear. The V end was cut by 3 bases, the J end by 5 bases, with 9 bases between. This CDR3 spans 13 amino acids. Germline-derived CDR1 and CDR2 are SGDLS and YYNGEE. The CDR3 sequence: CASSADLHQPQHF. The CDR3 DNA is TGTGCCAGCAGCGCGGACCTTCATCAGCCCCAGCATTTT.